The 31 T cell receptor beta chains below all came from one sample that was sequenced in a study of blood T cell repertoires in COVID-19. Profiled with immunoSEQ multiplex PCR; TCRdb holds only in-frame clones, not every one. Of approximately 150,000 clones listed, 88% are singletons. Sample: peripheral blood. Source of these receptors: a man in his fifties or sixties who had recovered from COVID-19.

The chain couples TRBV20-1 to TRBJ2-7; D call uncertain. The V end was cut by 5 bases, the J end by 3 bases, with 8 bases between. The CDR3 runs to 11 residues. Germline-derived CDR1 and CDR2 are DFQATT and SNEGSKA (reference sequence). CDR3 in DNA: TGCAGTGCTCCGGGTCTCTACGAGCAGTACTTC. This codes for CSAPGLYEQYF.

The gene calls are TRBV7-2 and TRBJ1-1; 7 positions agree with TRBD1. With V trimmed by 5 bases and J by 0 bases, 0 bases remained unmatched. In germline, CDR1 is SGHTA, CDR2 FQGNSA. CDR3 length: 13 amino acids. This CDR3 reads CASSQGVNTEAFF. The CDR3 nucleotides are TGTGCCAGCAGCCAGGGGGTGAACACTGAAGCTTTCTTT.

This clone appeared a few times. The CDR3: CASSIVQGGGNTIYF. The DNA of the CDR3 is TGTGCCAGTAGTATAGTTCAGGGTGGAGGAAACACCATATATTTT. V usage is TRBV19 and J usage is TRBJ1-3; TRBD1 is a possible D gene (5 bases). Germline V CDR1 and CDR2: LNHDA, SQIVND (reference sequence). This CDR3 spans 15 amino acids. The V end lost 1 base, the J end lost 4 bases, and 11 bases lay between the germline ends.

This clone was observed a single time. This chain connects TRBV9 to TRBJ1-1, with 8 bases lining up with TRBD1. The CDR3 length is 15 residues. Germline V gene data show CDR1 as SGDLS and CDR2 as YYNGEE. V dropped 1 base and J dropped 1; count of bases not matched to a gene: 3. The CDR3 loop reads CASSVLDRENTEAFF. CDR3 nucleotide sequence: TGTGCCAGCAGCGTATTGGACAGGGAGAACACTGAAGCTTTCTTT.

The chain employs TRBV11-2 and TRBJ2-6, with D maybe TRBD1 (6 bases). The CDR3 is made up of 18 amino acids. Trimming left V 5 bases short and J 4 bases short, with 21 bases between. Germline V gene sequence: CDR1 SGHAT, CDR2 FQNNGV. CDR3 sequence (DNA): TGTGCCAGCAGCCCTACAGGGTTGGGTTCCTCCGGGGCCAACGTCCTGACTTTC. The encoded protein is CASSPTGLGSSGANVLTF.

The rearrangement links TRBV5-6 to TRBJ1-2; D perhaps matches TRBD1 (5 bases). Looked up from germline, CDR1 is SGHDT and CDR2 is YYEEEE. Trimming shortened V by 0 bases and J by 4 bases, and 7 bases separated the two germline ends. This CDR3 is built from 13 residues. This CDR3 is CASSLAGGYGYTF. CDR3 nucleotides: TGTGCCAGCAGCTTGGCGGGGGGCTATGGCTACACCTTC.

The CDR3 loop reads CASSPTSGPTNTGELFF. The CDR3, as DNA: TGTGCCAGCAGCCCGACTAGCGGGCCTACGAACACCGGGGAGCTGTTTTTT. The rearrangement joins TRBV7-6 to TRBJ2-2; 10 bases line up with TRBD2. The germline V gene has CDR1 SGHVS and CDR2 FNYEAQ. V trimming: 5 bases; J trimming: 0 bases; junction bases outside the gene matches: 6. This CDR3 has 17 residues.

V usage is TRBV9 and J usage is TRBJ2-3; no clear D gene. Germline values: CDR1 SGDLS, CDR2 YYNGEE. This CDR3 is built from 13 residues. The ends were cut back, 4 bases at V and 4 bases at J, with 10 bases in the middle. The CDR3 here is CASSSRVADTQYF. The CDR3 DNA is TGTGCCAGCAGCTCCCGGGTAGCAGATACGCAGTATTTT.

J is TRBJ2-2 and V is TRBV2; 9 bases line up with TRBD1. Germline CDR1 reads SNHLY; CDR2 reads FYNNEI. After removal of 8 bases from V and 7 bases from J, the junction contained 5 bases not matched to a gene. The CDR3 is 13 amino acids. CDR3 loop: CASVQGAGGELFF. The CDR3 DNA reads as TGTGCCAGCGTACAGGGGGCTGGCGGGGAGCTGTTTTTT. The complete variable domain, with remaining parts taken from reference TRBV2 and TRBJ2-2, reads EPEVTQTPSHQVTQMGQEVILRCVPISNHLYFYWYRQILGQKVEFLVSFYNNEISEKSEIFDDQFSVERPDGSNFTLKIRSTKLEDSAMYFCASVQGAGGELFFGEGSRLTVL.

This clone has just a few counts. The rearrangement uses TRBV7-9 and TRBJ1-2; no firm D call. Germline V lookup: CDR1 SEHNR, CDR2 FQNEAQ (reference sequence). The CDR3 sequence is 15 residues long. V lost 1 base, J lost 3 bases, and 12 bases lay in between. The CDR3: CASSLGVADYYGYTF. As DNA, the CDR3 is TGTGCCAGCAGCTTAGGTGTGGCCGACTACTATGGCTACACCTTC.

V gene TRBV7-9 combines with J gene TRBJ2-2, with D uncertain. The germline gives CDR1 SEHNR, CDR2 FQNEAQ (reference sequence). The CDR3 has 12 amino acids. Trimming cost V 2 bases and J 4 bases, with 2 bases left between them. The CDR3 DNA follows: TGTGCCAGCAGCTTACTCACCGGGGAGCTGTTTTTT. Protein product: CASSLLTGELFF.

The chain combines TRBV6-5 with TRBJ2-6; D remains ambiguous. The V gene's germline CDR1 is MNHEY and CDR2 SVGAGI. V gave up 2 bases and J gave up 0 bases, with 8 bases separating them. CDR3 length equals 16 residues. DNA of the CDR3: TGTGCCAGCAGTTACGGGCACTCCTCTGGGGCCAACGTCCTGACTTTC. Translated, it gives CASSYGHSSGANVLTF.

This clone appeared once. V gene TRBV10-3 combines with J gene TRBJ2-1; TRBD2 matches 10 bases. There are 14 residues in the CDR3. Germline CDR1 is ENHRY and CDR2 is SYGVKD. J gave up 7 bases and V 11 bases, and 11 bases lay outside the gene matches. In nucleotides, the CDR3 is TGTGCCTCAAAAGAGCGGGAGGGAGCGAATGAGCAGTTCTTC. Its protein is CASKEREGANEQFF.

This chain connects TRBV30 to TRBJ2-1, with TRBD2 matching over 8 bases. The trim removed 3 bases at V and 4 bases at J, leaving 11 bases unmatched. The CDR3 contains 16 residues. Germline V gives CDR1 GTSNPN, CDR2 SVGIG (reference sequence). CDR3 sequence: CAWRLRGGLLYNEQFF. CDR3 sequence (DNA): TGTGCCTGGAGGCTACGGGGGGGCCTATTGTACAATGAGCAGTTCTTC.

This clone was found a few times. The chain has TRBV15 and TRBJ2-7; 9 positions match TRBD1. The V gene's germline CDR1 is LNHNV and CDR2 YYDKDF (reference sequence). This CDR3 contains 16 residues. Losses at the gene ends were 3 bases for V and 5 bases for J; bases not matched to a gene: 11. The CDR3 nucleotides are TGTGCCACCAGCAGCACATACAGGGGGCAGGGGGACGAGCAGTACTTC. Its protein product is CATSSTYRGQGDEQYF.

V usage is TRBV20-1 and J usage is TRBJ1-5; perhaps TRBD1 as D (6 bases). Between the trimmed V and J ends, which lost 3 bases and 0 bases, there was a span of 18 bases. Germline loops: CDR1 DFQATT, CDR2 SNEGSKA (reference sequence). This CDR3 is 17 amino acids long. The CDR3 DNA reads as TGCAGTGCTAGTTTACCCGGACAGCGAAATAGCAATCAGCCCCAGCATTTT. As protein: CSASLPGQRNSNQPQHF.

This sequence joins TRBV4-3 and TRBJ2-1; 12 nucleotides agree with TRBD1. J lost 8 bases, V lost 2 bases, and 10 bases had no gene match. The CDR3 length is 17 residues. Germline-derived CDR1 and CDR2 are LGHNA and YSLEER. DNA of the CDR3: TGCGCCAGCAGCCAATTCCTAGCGGGACAGGGGGCTGATGAGCAGTTCTTC. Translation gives CASSQFLAGQGADEQFF.

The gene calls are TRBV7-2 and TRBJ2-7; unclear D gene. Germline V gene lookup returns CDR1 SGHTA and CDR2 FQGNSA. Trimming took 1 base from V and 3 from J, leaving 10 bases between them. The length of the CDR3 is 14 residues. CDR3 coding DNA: TGTGCCAGCAGCTTAGAAATCCCGGTCTACGAGCAGTACTTC. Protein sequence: CASSLEIPVYEQYF.

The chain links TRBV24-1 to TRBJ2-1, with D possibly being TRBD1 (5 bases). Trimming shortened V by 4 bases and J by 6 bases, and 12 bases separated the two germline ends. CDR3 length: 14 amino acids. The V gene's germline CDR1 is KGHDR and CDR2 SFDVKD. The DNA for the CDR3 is TGTGCCACCAGTGACCCGACAGCCTCCAATGAGCAGTTCTTC. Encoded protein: CATSDPTASNEQFF.

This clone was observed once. The DNA for the CDR3 is TGTGCCAGCTCCATGACTAGCGGGGGAGGTTACGAGCAGTACTTC. Translating it yields CASSMTSGGGYEQYF. The chain recombines TRBV18 with TRBJ2-7; TRBD2 matches 12 bases. Germline CDR1 KGHSH, CDR2 LQKENI. The trim removed 6 bases at V and 4 bases at J, leaving 7 bases unmatched. This CDR3 has 15 amino acids.

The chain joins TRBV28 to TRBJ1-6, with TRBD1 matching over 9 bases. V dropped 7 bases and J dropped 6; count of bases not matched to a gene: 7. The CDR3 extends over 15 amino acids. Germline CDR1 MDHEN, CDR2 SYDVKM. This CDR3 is CASTETGGGNSPLHF. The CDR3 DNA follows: TGTGCCAGCACCGAGACAGGGGGGGGTAATTCACCCCTCCACTTT.

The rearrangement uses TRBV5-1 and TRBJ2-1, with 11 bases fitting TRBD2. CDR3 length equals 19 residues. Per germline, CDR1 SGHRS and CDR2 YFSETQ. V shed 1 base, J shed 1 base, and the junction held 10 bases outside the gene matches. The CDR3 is CASSLQLAGAIRSYNEQFF. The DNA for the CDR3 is TGCGCCAGCAGCTTGCAACTAGCGGGGGCCATAAGGTCCTACAATGAGCAGTTCTTC.

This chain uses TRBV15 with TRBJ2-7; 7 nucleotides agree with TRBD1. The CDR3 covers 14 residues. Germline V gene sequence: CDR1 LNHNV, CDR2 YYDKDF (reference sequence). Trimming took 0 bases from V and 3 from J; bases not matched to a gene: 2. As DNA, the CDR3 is TGTGCCACCAGCAGAGATACAGGGGACTACGAGCAGTACTTC. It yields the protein CATSRDTGDYEQYF.

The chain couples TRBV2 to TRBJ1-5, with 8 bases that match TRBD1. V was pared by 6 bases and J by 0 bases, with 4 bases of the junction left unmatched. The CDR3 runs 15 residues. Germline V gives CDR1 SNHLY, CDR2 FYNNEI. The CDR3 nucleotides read TGTGCCAGCAGGGACAGGGCGGTTAGCAATCAGCCCCAGCATTTT. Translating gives CASRDRAVSNQPQHF.

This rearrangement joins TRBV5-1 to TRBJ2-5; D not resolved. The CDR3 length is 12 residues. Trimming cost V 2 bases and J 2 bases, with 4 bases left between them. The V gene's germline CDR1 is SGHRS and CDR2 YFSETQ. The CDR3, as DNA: TGCGCCAGCAGCTTCCAGCAAGAGACCCAGTACTTC. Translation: CASSFQQETQYF.

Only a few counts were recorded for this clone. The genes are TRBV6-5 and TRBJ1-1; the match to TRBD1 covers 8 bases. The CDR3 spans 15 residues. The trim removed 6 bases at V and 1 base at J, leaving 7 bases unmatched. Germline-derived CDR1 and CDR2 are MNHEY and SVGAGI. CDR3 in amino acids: CASSSRQGRNTEAFF. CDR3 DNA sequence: TGTGCCAGCAGCTCACGACAGGGGCGGAACACTGAAGCTTTCTTT.

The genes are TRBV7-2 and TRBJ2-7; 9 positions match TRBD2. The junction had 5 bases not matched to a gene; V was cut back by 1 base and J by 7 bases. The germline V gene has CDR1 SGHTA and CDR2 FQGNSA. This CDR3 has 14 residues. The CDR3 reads CASSLGLAGVEQYF. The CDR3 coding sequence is TGTGCCAGCAGCTTAGGGTTAGCGGGGGTTGAGCAGTACTTC.

The CDR3 sequence: CASSTPRTSGRVSGWDTQYF. The CDR3 DNA is TGTGCCAGCAGTACTCCAAGGACTAGCGGGAGGGTCTCAGGTTGGGATACGCAGTATTTT. The gene calls are TRBV2 and TRBJ2-3; 15 nucleotides match TRBD2. The ends lost 5 bases at V and 6 bases at J; junction bases unmatched: 18. Germline V gene lookup returns CDR1 SNHLY and CDR2 FYNNEI. CDR3 length: 20 amino acids.

The DNA of the CDR3 is TGCGCCAGCAGCGTGGGGAGGTCCACTGAAGCTTTCTTT. Amino acid sequence: CASSVGRSTEAFF. The chain links TRBV5-1 to TRBJ1-1; D is uncertain. Trimming stripped 4 bases from V and 4 bases from J, with 11 bases between. Germline assignment: CDR1 SGHRS and CDR2 YFSETQ. The CDR3 is 13 residues long. The full variable domain, rest sourced from reference TRBV5-1 and TRBJ1-1, is KAGVTQTPRYLIKTRGQQVTLSCSPISGHRSVSWYQQTPGQGLQFLFEYFSETQRNKGNFPGRFSGRQFSNSRSEMNVSTLELGDSALYLCASSVGRSTEAFFGQGTRLTVV.

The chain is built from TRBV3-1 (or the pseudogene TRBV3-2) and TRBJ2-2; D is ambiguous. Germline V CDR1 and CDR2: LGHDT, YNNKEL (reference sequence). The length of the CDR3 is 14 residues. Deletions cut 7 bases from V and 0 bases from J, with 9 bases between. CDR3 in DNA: TGTGCCAGCACCTACTTTTCGAACACCGGGGAGCTGTTTTTT. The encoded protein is CASTYFSNTGELFF.

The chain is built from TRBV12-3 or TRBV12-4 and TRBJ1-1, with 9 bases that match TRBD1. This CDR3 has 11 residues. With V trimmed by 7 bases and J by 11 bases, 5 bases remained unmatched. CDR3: CASTADRGAFF. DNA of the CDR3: TGTGCCAGCACTGCGGACAGGGGCGCTTTCTTT.